A single sample is the source of the 19 T cell receptor beta chains below, sequenced in a study of siplizumab effects on memory and regulatory T cells. Responder and stimulator cells in the mixed lymphocyte reaction were cultured together for 6 days at 37°C. No cognate antigen is known for these TCRs. Sequencing was performed with immunoSEQ multiplex PCR; in TCRdb, only in-frame clones are kept and a portion is missing. The table lists about 3,400 clones, approximately 60% of them singletons. What was sequenced was CFSE-low (dividing) CD8+ T cells sorted from an allogeneic mixed lymphocyte reaction. These TCRs come from a human donor in good health; the cells came from an allogeneic mixed lymphocyte reaction. Some clones in this sample may be carry-over from other donors' samples.

The V call is TRBV9, the J call TRBJ2-1; 7 bases align to TRBD2. CDR3 length equals 17 residues. With 0 bases clipped from V and 7 bases from J, the junction kept 13 bases outside the gene matches. Germline assignment: CDR1 SGDLS and CDR2 YYNGEE. The CDR3: CASSVEISGNVGNEQFF. DNA of the CDR3: TGTGCCAGCAGCGTAGAAATCAGCGGGAACGTCGGGAATGAGCAGTTCTTC.

This clone was seen more than once but under ten times. V usage is TRBV7-9 and J usage is TRBJ2-7; D perhaps matches TRBD2 (6 bases). V gave up 2 bases and J gave up 1 base, with 12 bases separating them. The germline CDR1 and CDR2 sequences are SEHNR and FQNEAQ (reference sequence). The CDR3 is 15 residues long. CDR3 region: CASSLRSSESYEQYF. DNA for the CDR3: TGTGCCAGCAGCTTAAGGTCTAGCGAGTCCTACGAGCAGTACTTC.

This chain links TRBV7-3 with TRBJ2-1; 13 bases map to TRBD2. Germline-derived CDR1 and CDR2 are SGHTA and FQGTGA. V lost 5 bases to trimming and J lost 8 bases; unmatched junction nucleotides: 6. CDR3 length: 15 residues. This CDR3 is CASSLGLAGEDEQFF. CDR3 DNA sequence: TGTGCCAGCAGCCTAGGACTAGCGGGGGAGGATGAGCAGTTCTTC.

This clone was observed a handful of times. The genes are TRBV6-5 and TRBJ2-7; perhaps TRBD1 as D (6 bases). The germline V gene encodes CDR1 MNHEY and CDR2 SVGAGI. The CDR3 runs 15 residues. V was pared by 2 bases and J by 4 bases, with 15 bases between. The DNA of the CDR3 is TGTGCCAGCAGTTACGGCCTGGGGGCATTTTACGAGCAGTACTTC. It is translated as CASSYGLGAFYEQYF.

This clone showed up just a few times. The V call is TRBV19, the J call TRBJ1-5, with D unclear. This CDR3 has 19 residues. The germline V gene encodes CDR1 LNHDA and CDR2 SQIVND (reference sequence). Trimming pared 2 bases from V and 2 bases from J, leaving 22 bases between. CDR3 residues: CASSISAGVLHIGNQPQHF. The CDR3 DNA reads as TGTGCCAGTAGTATATCCGCAGGAGTCCTGCACATCGGCAATCAGCCCCAGCATTTT. Drawing the rest from reference TRBV19 and TRBJ1-5, the complete variable domain is DGGITQSPKYLFRKEGQNVTLSCEQNLNHDAMYWYRQDPGQGLRLIYYSQIVNDFQKGDIAEGYSVSREKKESFPLTVTSAQKNPTAFYLCASSISAGVLHIGNQPQHFGDGTRLSIL.

The chain has TRBV25-1 and TRBJ2-5, with D unclear. V was cut by 10 bases and J by 1 base, with 4 bases left in between. CDR1 is MGHDK, CDR2 SYGVNS, per germline. The CDR3 length is 10 residues. The DNA of the CDR3 is TGTGCCACCATCCAAGAGACCCAGTACTTC. Encoded protein: CATIQETQYF.

The rearrangement links TRBV4-3 to TRBJ2-1; D remains ambiguous. Between the trimmed V and J ends, which lost 0 bases and 0 bases, there was a span of 9 bases. Germline V CDR1 and CDR2: LGHNA, YSLEER. The CDR3 runs 16 residues. The CDR3 coding sequence is TGCGCCAGCAGCCAAGAGGCCCAGAGCTCCTACAATGAGCAGTTCTTC. Encoded protein: CASSQEAQSSYNEQFF.

The chain uses TRBV4-1 and TRBJ2-3; no definite D call. The CDR3 runs to 15 residues. Germline V gives CDR1 MGHRA, CDR2 YSYEKL. V lost 4 bases and J 5 bases, leaving 16 bases between the germline ends. CDR3 bases: TGCGCCAGCAGCCCCTTTGACGGGCTCAGAGATACGCAGTATTTT. Amino acid sequence: CASSPFDGLRDTQYF.

The CDR3 sequence is CASIVQVGGGQPQHF. As DNA, the CDR3 is TGTGCCAGCATCGTTCAGGTCGGGGGAGGTCAGCCCCAGCATTTT. The gene calls are TRBV11-3 and TRBJ1-5; D is possibly TRBD1 (5 bases). There are 15 residues in the CDR3. Trimming pared 7 bases from V and 6 bases from J, leaving 19 bases between. CDR1 is SGHNT, CDR2 YENEEA, per germline.

J is TRBJ2-1 and V is TRBV7-8; 10 bases map to TRBD2. In germline, CDR1 is SGHVS, CDR2 FQNEAQ. V trimming: 5 bases; J trimming: 8 bases; junction bases outside the gene matches: 9. The CDR3 has 15 amino acids. Written as DNA, the CDR3 is TGTGCCAGCAGCCCAGGCAGCGGGGGGGCCGATGAGCAGTTCTTC. As protein: CASSPGSGGADEQFF.

Worth noting for this clone: Other DNA sequences of this sample code for an identical CDR3. The chain employs TRBV25-1 and TRBJ1-2, with a weak D call TRBD1 (5 bases). Trimming shortened V by 5 bases and J by 2 bases, and 9 bases separated the two germline ends. This CDR3 region has 13 residues. Germline V CDR1 and CDR2: MGHDK, SYGVNS. CDR3 nucleotide sequence: TGTGCCAGCAGTCTAGGGACCAACTATGGCTACACCTTC. It translates to CASSLGTNYGYTF.

The chain employs TRBV27 and TRBJ2-5; 8 positions agree with TRBD2. The germline V gene has CDR1 MNHEY and CDR2 SMNVEV (reference sequence). With 3 bases clipped from V and 4 bases from J, the junction kept 10 bases outside the gene matches. The CDR3 is 16 residues long. As DNA, the CDR3 is TGTGCCAGCAGTTTGATTCTTGCGGGGGGTTTAGAGACCCAGTACTTC. Its protein is CASSLILAGGLETQYF.

The chain uses TRBV7-9 and TRBJ2-7, with 9 bases fitting TRBD1. Germline V gene data show CDR1 as SEHNR and CDR2 as FQNEAQ (reference sequence). CDR3 length equals 16 residues. V gave up 3 bases and J gave up 1 base; unmatched junction bases: 7. DNA for the CDR3: TGTGCCAGCAGCTTCCGGACAGGGGCCTTTTCCTACGAGCAGTACTTC. The encoded protein is CASSFRTGAFSYEQYF.

This clone was counted a few times. The CDR3 region is CASGDRSTRAVAFF. The DNA of the CDR3 is TGTGCCAGCGGTGACCGCTCCACAAGGGCGGTTGCTTTCTTT. The chain employs TRBV27 and TRBJ1-1; D ambiguous. Looked up from germline, CDR1 is MNHEY and CDR2 is SMNVEV (reference sequence). With 8 bases removed from V and 11 bases from J, the gap between germline ends came to 24 bases. CDR3 length equals 14 residues.

The gene calls are TRBV19 and TRBJ2-1, with D tentatively TRBD2 (5 bases). V lost 3 bases and J 8 bases, leaving 17 bases between the germline ends. The CDR3 covers 15 residues. Per the germline V gene, CDR1 is LNHDA and CDR2 is SQIVND (reference sequence). This CDR3 reads CASSIIVVTADEQFF. The DNA of the CDR3 is TGTGCCAGTAGTATTATTGTGGTAACAGCGGATGAGCAGTTCTTC.

The J gene is TRBJ2-2, the V gene TRBV7-9; D not resolved. The germline V and J ends were trimmed by 3 bases and 5 bases, with 7 bases remaining between them. Germline CDR1 is SEHNR and CDR2 is FQNEAQ (reference sequence). The CDR3 is 13 residues long. The CDR3 reads CASSLSETGELFF. The CDR3 DNA reads TGTGCCAGCAGCTTGTCGGAAACCGGGGAGCTGTTTTTT.

Note on this clone: Mismatch with germline at one junction end may stem from a read error. The chain uses TRBV4-1 and TRBJ2-5; TRBD2 aligns across 7 bases. CDR3 size: 16 residues. Germline CDR1 reads MGHRA; CDR2 reads YSYEKL. CDR3 sequence reads: CASSQDERAGQGTQYF. CDR3 DNA: TGCGCCAGCAGCCAAGATGAAAGAGCGGGGCAAGGGACCCAGTACTTC.

V and J are TRBV19 and TRBJ1-6; perhaps TRBD1 as D (6 bases). From germline, CDR1 is LNHDA and CDR2 SQIVND (reference sequence). V lost 8 bases and J lost 6, with 14 bases in between. CDR3 size: 14 residues. CDR3 protein: CASGHRTANSPLHF. The CDR3 coding sequence is TGTGCCAGTGGCCATCGGACAGCTAATTCACCCCTCCACTTT.

About this clone itself: One end of the junction is discordant with germline, which a read error may explain. The genes are TRBV19 and TRBJ2-5; no definite D call. The CDR3 contains 13 residues. CDR1 and CDR2 from the germline V gene are LNHDA and SQIVND (reference sequence). In DNA form, the CDR3 reads TGTGCCAGTAGTATCGGCAGACTGGAGATCCAGTACTTC. Protein: CASSIGRLEIQYF.